Described below is a single T cell receptor beta chain sequence and its context. Measured with immunoSEQ multiplex PCR; TCRdb has only the in-frame clones, and not every one. The table has over a million clones, roughly 96% seen once. This specimen comes from a study of shared clonotypes between healthy human individuals. CDR1 and CDR2 from the germline V gene are SEHNR and FQNEAQ (reference sequence). Unmatched junction bases numbered 12, after V lost 5 bases and J lost 0 bases. The CDR3 spans 18 residues. The chain combines TRBV7-9 with TRBJ1-3; the match to TRBD1 covers 8 bases. This TCR derives from a man between 25 and 39 years old in good health. The sequenced sample consisted of naive CD4+ T cells sorted from blood. This sample's subset: CD45RA+ positively selected. In DNA, the CDR3 is TGTGCCAGCAGCCTCCTCCCGGGACAGGATAACTCTGGAAACACCATATATTTT. Its translation is CASSLLPGQDNSGNTIYF.